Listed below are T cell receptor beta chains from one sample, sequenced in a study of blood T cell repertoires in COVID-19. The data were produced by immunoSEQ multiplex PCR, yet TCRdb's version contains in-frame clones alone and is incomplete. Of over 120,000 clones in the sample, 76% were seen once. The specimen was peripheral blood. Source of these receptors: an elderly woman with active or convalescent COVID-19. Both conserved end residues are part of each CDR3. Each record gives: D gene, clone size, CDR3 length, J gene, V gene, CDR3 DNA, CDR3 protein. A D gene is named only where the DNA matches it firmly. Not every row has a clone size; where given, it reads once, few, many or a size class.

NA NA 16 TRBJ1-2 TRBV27 TGTGCCAGCAGTTTCCGGCCGAGTCAGGTCCTCTATGGCTACACCTTC CASSFRPSQVLYGYTF
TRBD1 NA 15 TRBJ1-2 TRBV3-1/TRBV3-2 TGTGCCAGCAGCCAACATGACAGGGAAGAGGGGGGCTACACCTTC CASSQHDREEGGYTF
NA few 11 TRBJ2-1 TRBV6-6 TGTGCCAGCAGTTTTGACAGCGAGCAGTTCTTC CASSFDSEQFF
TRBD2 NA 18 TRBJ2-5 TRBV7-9 TGTGCCAGCAGCCCACGTGGGGGACTAGCGGGGACGGGGGAGACCCAGTACTTC CASSPRGGLAGTGETQYF
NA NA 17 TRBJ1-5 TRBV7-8 TGTGCCAGCAGCTTACGACCCACGGGAGTTAGCAATCAGCCCCAGCATTTT CASSLRPTGVSNQPQHF
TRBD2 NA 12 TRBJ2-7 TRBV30 TGTGCCTGGAGCCTTGGCGGGGGCGAGCAGTACTTC CAWSLGGGEQYF
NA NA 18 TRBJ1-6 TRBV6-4 TGTGCCAGCAGTCAGACCTCAGGGTCAGGCTCCTATAATTCACCCCTCCACTTT CASSQTSGSGSYNSPLHF
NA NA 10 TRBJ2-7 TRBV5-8 TGTGCCACATTCCAGGGCGAGCAGTACTTC CATFQGEQYF
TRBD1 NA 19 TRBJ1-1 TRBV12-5 TGTGCTAGTGGTTTGGTACCACGCCGGGACAGGGGGCGTAGCACTGAAGCTTTCTTT CASGLVPRRDRGRSTEAFF
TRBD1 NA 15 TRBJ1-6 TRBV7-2 TGTGCCAGCAGCATAAACAGGGGAGTGAATTCACCCCTCCACTTT CASSINRGVNSPLHF
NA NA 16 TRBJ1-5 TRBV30 TGTGCCTGGAGTGTACAGGGAAGAGATAGCAATCAGCCCCAGCATTTT CAWSVQGRDSNQPQHF
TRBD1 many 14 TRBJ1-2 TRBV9 TGTGCCAGCAGCACCGGACAGGCCCACTATGGCTACACCTTC CASSTGQAHYGYTF
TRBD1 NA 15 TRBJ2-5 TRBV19 TGTGCCAGTAGTATGAGGCAGGGGGCGGGCGAGACCCAGTACTTC CASSMRQGAGETQYF
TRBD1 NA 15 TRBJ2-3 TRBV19 TGTGCCAGTAGGAGGGCGGGACAGGAGAGTTTTACGCAGTATTTT CASRRAGQESFTQYF
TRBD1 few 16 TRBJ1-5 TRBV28 TGTGCCAGCAGTTTTTTTCCGGGACAGAACAATCAGCCCCAGCATTTT CASSFFPGQNNQPQHF
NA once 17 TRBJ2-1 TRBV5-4 TGTGCCAGCAGCCCGGCCGGGGGACGCAACTCGTACAATGAGCAGTTCTTC CASSPAGGRNSYNEQFF
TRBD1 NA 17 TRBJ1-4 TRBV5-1 TGCGCCAGCAGCTTGACAGACAGGGGGAGGACTAATGAAAAACTGTTTTTT CASSLTDRGRTNEKLFF
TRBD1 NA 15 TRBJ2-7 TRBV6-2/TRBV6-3 TGTGCCAGCAGTTACTGGGACAGGGTCTTGGGCGAGCAGTACTTC CASSYWDRVLGEQYF
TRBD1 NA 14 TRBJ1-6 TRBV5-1 TGCGCCAGCAGTGAACAGGGGGCCCGTGGAACCCTCCACTTT CASSEQGARGTLHF
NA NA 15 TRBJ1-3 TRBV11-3 TGTGCCAGCAGCATAGACGGTAACTCTGGAAACACCATATATTTT CASSIDGNSGNTIYF
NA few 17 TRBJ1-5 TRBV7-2 TGTGCCAGCAGCACCTCACAGGAAGAGGATTCGAATCAGCCCCAGCATTTT CASSTSQEEDSNQPQHF
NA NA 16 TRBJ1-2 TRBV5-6 TGTGCCAGCAGCTTGGAGGCAGGGCCGCTTAACTATGGCTACACCTTC CASSLEAGPLNYGYTF
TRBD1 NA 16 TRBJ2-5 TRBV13 TGTGCCAGCAGCTTTAGGACAGGGCGACTCCAAGAGACCCAGTACTTC CASSFRTGRLQETQYF
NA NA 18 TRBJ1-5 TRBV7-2 TGTGCCAGCAGCTTAATCTCCTTCGGTCTGAAGAAAGATCAGCCCCAGCATTTT CASSLISFGLKKDQPQHF
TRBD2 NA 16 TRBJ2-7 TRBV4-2 TGTGCCAGCAGCCAACGACTAGCGGGGGGGCCCGACGAGCAGTACTTC CASSQRLAGGPDEQYF
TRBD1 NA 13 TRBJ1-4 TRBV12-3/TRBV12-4 TGTGCCAGCAGCCCAGACAGGGGTGAAAAACTGTTTTTT CASSPDRGEKLFF
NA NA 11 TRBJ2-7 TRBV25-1 TGTGCCAGCAAATCACAGTGGGAGCAGTACTTC CASKSQWEQYF